This TCR beta chain was sequenced during a study of shared clonotypes between healthy human individuals. Per germline, CDR1 MNHEY and CDR2 SMNVEV (reference sequence). Trimming at V came to 2 bases and at J to 0 bases, leaving 9 bases not matched to a gene. CDR3 length equals 17 residues. Naivety among CD8 cells was defined by CD45RO negativity and positive CCR7 selection, thereby excluding terminally differentiated effector memory CD45RA+ cells. Recent acute infections and vaccinations were absent in the healthy HIV-negative adult donors. Everyone who donated was a Caucasian adult who lived in Nashville, Tennessee. Several immunoSEQ plates received, in even portions, the genomic DNA of each subset. Some clones are missing from TCRdb's copy, which holds only in-frame ones; the method was immunoSEQ multiplex PCR. The repertoire holds roughly 550,000 clones, with nearly 97% as singletons.

The rearrangement uses TRBV27 and TRBJ1-1, with 7 bases aligning to TRBD1. Sample: naive CD8+ T cells sorted from blood. This receptor was taken from a woman aged 25 to 45 in good health. CDR3: CASSLTSDRLMNTEAFF. CDR3 coding DNA: TGTGCCAGCAGTTTAACCTCGGACAGGCTCATGAACACTGAAGCTTTCTTT.